The T cell receptor beta chain under discussion was sequenced for a study of glioma-infiltrating T cells after dendritic cell vaccination. The CDR3 spans 15 residues. The junction had 11 bases not matched to a gene; V was cut back by 6 bases and J by 6 bases. Germline-derived CDR1 and CDR2 are SNHLY and FYNNEI. This sample's time point: after dendritic cell vaccination, including at tumor progression/relapse. All glioblastoma patients lacked an isocitrate dehydrogenase mutation. Amplification used 60 V beta primers and 13 J beta primers. The repertoire was sequenced with immunoSEQ multiplex PCR; TCRdb's copy has only in-frame clones and lacks some. Among some 60,000 clones listed, just under 85% were seen once.

Sample: blood, taken after dendritic cell vaccination. This sequence was found in a human donor with glioblastoma. V gene TRBV2 combines with J gene TRBJ1-5, with 7 bases that match TRBD1. Here the CDR3 reads CASSGTGQPSQPQHF. CDR3 DNA sequence: TGTGCCAGCAGCGGGACGGGACAGCCCTCTCAGCCCCAGCATTTT.